This record concerns one T cell receptor beta chain sequence. Study processing details: Amplifying reference gene primers gave estimates of nucleated cell counts. TCRdb's table, derived via immunoSEQ multiplex PCR, lists solely in-frame clones and lacks some. V and J calls and clone size are those listed in that table; D and trimming were worked out from the DNA. The table records over 25,000 clones, roughly nine tenths of them present only once. This record belongs to a study of blood T cell repertoires in COVID-19. Study at large: There were acute and convalescent COVID-19 samples, and they came from the United States, Italy and Spain.

The CDR3 sequence is 18 residues long. V was shortened by 4 bases and J by 0 bases, with 18 bases between the two germline ends. Per the germline V gene, CDR1 is MNHEY and CDR2 is SVGEGT. Source material: peripheral blood. The rearrangement joins TRBV6-2 or TRBV6-3 to TRBJ2-2; D call uncertain. This clonotype was obtained from a human donor with active COVID-19. The donor label of this sample is uncertain. The CDR3 is CASSWPGSLAANTGELFF. CDR3 sequence (DNA): TGTGCCAGCAGTTGGCCGGGTTCCCTCGCCGCGAACACCGGGGAGCTGTTTTTT.